These 15 T cell receptor beta chains were sequenced from one sample in a study of blood T cell repertoires in COVID-19. Clones were read by immunoSEQ multiplex PCR, and TCRdb kept only the in-frame ones, dropping some. This table has under 200,000 clones, 80% to 90% appearing once. Sequencing was carried out using peripheral blood. These receptors all come from an older woman with COVID-19, enrolled during active disease.

The chain has TRBV28 and TRBJ1-1; perhaps TRBD1 as D (6 bases). CDR1 and CDR2 from the germline V gene are MDHEN and SYDVKM. The CDR3 covers 17 residues. V gave up 5 bases and J gave up 0 bases, with 19 bases separating them. The CDR3 region is CASSQAAPGHLNTEAFF. The CDR3, as DNA: TGTGCCAGCAGTCAAGCCGCCCCGGGACACTTGAACACTGAAGCTTTCTTT. Looking up the rest from reference TRBV28 and TRBJ1-1 gives the full variable domain: DVKVTQSSRYLVKRTGEKVFLECVQDMDHENMFWYRQDPGLGLRLIYFSYDVKMKEKGDIPEGYSVSREKKERFSLILESASTNQTSMYLCASSQAAPGHLNTEAFFGQGTRLTVV.

The table lists this clone with a few counts. V and J are TRBV19 and TRBJ2-7; 10 positions match TRBD2. The CDR3 spans 18 residues. Trimming took 4 bases from V and 0 from J; bases not matched to a gene: 12. The germline V gene encodes CDR1 LNHDA and CDR2 SQIVND (reference sequence). The CDR3 region is CASSTAQWASGSSYEQYF. The CDR3 DNA follows: TGTGCCAGTAGTACGGCCCAATGGGCTAGCGGGAGCTCCTACGAGCAGTACTTC.

This chain connects TRBV29-1 to TRBJ1-1, with D hard to call. Germline values: CDR1 SQVTM, CDR2 ANQGSEA. This CDR3 comprises 14 residues. Trimming removed 1 base at V and 3 bases at J, with 12 bases between. The CDR3, as DNA: TGCAGCGTTGAAGGAGGAAAAGGTTACACTGAAGCTTTCTTT. It translates to CSVEGGKGYTEAFF.

The chain recombines TRBV2 with TRBJ2-3; 7 bases agree with TRBD1. Germline V gene sequence: CDR1 SNHLY, CDR2 FYNNEI. CDR3 length equals 15 residues. V was clipped by 8 bases and J by 0 bases; unmatched bases: 8. CDR3 amino acids: CASRTDRVSTDTQYF. CDR3 sequence (DNA): TGTGCCAGCCGAACCGACAGGGTGAGCACAGATACGCAGTATTTT.

The genes are TRBV2 and TRBJ2-7, with 7 bases aligning to TRBD1. Germline V CDR1 and CDR2: SNHLY, FYNNEI. With 6 bases clipped from V and 4 bases from J, the junction kept 6 bases outside the gene matches. The CDR3 spans 13 residues. The CDR3 sequence: CASSPGTAYEQYF. The CDR3 DNA sequence: TGTGCCAGCAGCCCCGGGACAGCTTACGAGCAGTACTTC.

The chain links TRBV4-2 to TRBJ2-1; tentatively, D is TRBD1 (6 bases). The CDR3 has 16 residues. Germline CDR1 and CDR2: LGHNA and YNFKEQ. The V end was cut by 5 bases, the J end by 0 bases, with 14 bases between. DNA for the CDR3: TGTGCCAGCAGCTCTACCCCAGGGGTCTCCTACAATGAGCAGTTCTTC. It encodes CASSSTPGVSYNEQFF.

The chain links TRBV18 to TRBJ1-1; D is undetermined. This CDR3 region has 15 residues. The V and J ends lost 3 bases and 3 bases respectively, with 14 bases between them. Germline V lookup: CDR1 KGHSH, CDR2 LQKENI. Here the CDR3 reads CASSPHQEVDTEAFF. The CDR3 bases are TGTGCCAGCTCACCGCATCAGGAGGTAGACACTGAAGCTTTCTTT.

The J gene is TRBJ1-5, the V gene TRBV6-2 or TRBV6-3; TRBD1 agrees at 7 bases. The germline V gene has CDR1 MNHEY and CDR2 SVGEGT. With 4 bases clipped from V and 2 bases from J, the junction kept 8 bases outside the gene matches. The CDR3 runs to 16 residues. The CDR3, as DNA: TGTGCCAGCAGTTCCCCCGACAGGGTGGGCAATCAGCCCCAGCATTTT. Amino acid sequence: CASSSPDRVGNQPQHF.

The chain has TRBV4-2 and TRBJ2-3; TRBD1 might be the D (7 bases). Germline assignment: CDR1 LGHNA and CDR2 YNFKEQ. The CDR3 loop spans 16 amino acids. Deletions cut 5 bases from V and 7 bases from J, with 22 bases between. CDR3 in amino acids: CASSTRTGGQQNTQYF. The CDR3 bases are TGTGCCAGCAGCACCCGGACAGGAGGGCAGCAGAATACGCAGTATTTT.

V is TRBV10-3 and J is TRBJ2-1; weak D call: TRBD2 (5 bases). This CDR3 comprises 13 residues. Germline loops: CDR1 ENHRY, CDR2 SYGVKD. Between the trimmed V and J ends, which lost 3 bases and 4 bases, there was a span of 7 bases. In DNA, the CDR3 is TGTGCCATCAGTGACCGGGAATACAATGAGCAGTTCTTC. Its protein product is CAISDREYNEQFF.

This clone was recorded a few times. The rearrangement links TRBV7-9 to TRBJ1-1; TRBD1 is a possible D gene (6 bases). Germline assignment: CDR1 SEHNR and CDR2 FQNEAQ (reference sequence). The CDR3 has 14 residues. V was cut by 6 bases and J by 7 bases, with 18 bases left in between. This chain's CDR3 is CASSQPGGLGEAFF. Here the CDR3 DNA reads TGTGCCAGCAGTCAACCGGGGGGGCTCGGTGAAGCTTTCTTT. Variable domain in full (rest from reference TRBV7-9 and TRBJ1-1): DTGVSQNPRHKITKRGQNVTFRCDPISEHNRLYWYRQTLGQGPEFLTYFQNEAQLEKSRLLSDRFSAERPKGSFSTLEIQRTEQGDSAMYLCASSQPGGLGEAFFGQGTRLTVV.

J is TRBJ1-5 and V is TRBV28; 8 nucleotides agree with TRBD1. The CDR3 sequence is 15 residues long. Germline V gene data show CDR1 as MDHEN and CDR2 as SYDVKM. V gave up 6 bases and J gave up 6 bases; unmatched junction bases: 10. CDR3: CASRVFGQGGQPQHF. Written as DNA, the CDR3 is TGTGCCAGCAGGGTCTTTGGACAGGGAGGTCAGCCCCAGCATTTT.

V gene TRBV7-2 combines with J gene TRBJ1-1, with no clear D. Trimming left V 5 bases short and J 12 bases short, with 19 bases between. Germline V gives CDR1 SGHTA, CDR2 FQGNSA. The CDR3 consists of 13 residues. CDR3 sequence: CASSPFVAIRTFF. CDR3 DNA: TGTGCCAGCAGCCCCTTCGTAGCAATACGGACTTTCTTT.

This chain joins TRBV15 and TRBJ2-7, with D perhaps matching TRBD2 (5 bases). V was clipped by 0 bases and J by 0 bases, with 12 bases between them. The germline V gene has CDR1 LNHNV and CDR2 YYDKDF (reference sequence). CDR3 size: 16 residues. CDR3 DNA sequence: TGTGCCACCAGCAGAGATCGCGGTCGGGGCTCCTACGAGCAGTACTTC. It specifies CATSRDRGRGSYEQYF.

The genes are TRBV5-8 and TRBJ2-4; the D gene is possibly TRBD1 (6 bases). The CDR3 is 14 residues long. V was cut by 7 bases and J by 2 bases, with 13 bases left in between. The germline V gene has CDR1 SGHTS and CDR2 YDEGEE. The CDR3 loop reads CASGIGQPKNIQYF. The DNA of the CDR3 is TGTGCCAGCGGAATCGGACAGCCCAAAAACATTCAGTACTTC.